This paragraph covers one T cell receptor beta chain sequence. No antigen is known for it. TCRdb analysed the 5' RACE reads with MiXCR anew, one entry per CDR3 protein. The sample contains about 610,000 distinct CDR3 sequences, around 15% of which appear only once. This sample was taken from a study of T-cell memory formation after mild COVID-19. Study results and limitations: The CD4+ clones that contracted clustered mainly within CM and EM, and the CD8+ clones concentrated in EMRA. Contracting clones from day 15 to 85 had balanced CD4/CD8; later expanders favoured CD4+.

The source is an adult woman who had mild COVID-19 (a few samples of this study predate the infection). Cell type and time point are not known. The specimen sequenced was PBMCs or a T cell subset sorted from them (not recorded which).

In nucleotides, the CDR3 is TGCGCCAGCAGCTCCGGTGGAGCGGGGGCCTACGAGCAGTACTTC. Residues: CASSSGGAGAYEQYF. The V and J genes are TRBV5-1 and TRBJ2-7; 8 bases fit TRBD2. J lost 2 bases, V lost 3 bases, and 7 bases had no gene match. This CDR3 region has 15 residues. Germline CDR1 SGHRS, CDR2 YFSETQ. Using reference TRBV5-1 and TRBJ2-7 for the parts outside the CDR3, the full variable domain is KAGVTQTPRYLIKTRGQQVTLSCSPISGHRSVSWYQQTPGQGLQFLFEYFSETQRNKGNFPGRFSGRQFSNSRSEMNVSTLELGDSALYLCASSSGGAGAYEQYFGPGTRLTVT.